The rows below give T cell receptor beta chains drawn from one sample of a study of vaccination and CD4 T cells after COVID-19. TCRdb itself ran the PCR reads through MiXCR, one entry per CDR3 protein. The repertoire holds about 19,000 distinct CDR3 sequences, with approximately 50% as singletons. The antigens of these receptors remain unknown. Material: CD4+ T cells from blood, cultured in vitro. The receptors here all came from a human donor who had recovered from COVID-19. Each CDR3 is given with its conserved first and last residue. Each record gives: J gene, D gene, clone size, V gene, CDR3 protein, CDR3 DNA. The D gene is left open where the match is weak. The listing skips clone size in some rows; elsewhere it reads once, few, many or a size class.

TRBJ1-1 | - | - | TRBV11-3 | CASSLTVRVGRSTEAFF | TGTGCCAGCAGCTTGACGGTGAGGGTAGGTAGAAGCACTGAAGCTTTCTTT
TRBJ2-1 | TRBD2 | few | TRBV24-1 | CATSDIRGSADEQFF | TGTGCCACCAGTGATATTCGCGGGAGTGCTGATGAGCAGTTCTTC
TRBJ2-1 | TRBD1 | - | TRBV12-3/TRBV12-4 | CASSLTGGNEQFF | TGTGCCAGCAGCTTAACAGGGGGCAATGAGCAGTTCTTC
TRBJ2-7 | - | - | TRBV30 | CAWSGEGRFYEQYF | TGTGCCTGGAGTGGGGAAGGGCGGTTCTACGAGCAGTACTTC
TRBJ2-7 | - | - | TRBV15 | CATSRGDGTYEQYF | TGTGCCACCAGCAGAGGGGACGGGACCTACGAGCAGTACTTC
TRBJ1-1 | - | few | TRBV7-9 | CASSPPEGRAFF | TGTGCCAGCAGCCCCCCCGAGGGACGAGCTTTCTTT
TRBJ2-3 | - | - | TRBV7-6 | CASSSGISRYTDTQYF | TGTGCCAGCAGCTCCGGAATCTCGCGTTACACAGATACGCAGTATTTT
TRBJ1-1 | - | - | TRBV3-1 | CASSQGSEAFF | TGTGCCAGCAGCCAGGGATCTGAAGCTTTCTTT
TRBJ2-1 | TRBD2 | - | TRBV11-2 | CASSPGTSVYNEQFF | TGTGCCAGCAGCCCCGGGACTAGCGTATACAATGAGCAGTTCTTC
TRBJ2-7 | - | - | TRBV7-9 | CASSLMDSLYEQYF | TGTGCCAGCAGCCTAATGGACAGCCTCTACGAGCAGTACTTC
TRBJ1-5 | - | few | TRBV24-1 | CATSDGYENQPQHF | TGTGCCACCAGTGATGGGTATGAGAATCAGCCCCAGCATTTT
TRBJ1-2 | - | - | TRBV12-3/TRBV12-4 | CASSFSANYGYTF | TGTGCCAGCAGTTTTAGTGCTAACTATGGCTACACCTTC
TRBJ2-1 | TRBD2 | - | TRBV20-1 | CSAGGSVSYNEQFF | TGCAGTGCCGGCGGGAGCGTTTCCTACAATGAGCAGTTCTTC
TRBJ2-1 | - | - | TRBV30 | CAWSVRGRYYNEQFF | TGTGCCTGGAGTGTACGAGGGAGGTACTACAATGAGCAGTTCTTC
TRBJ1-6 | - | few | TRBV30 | CAWGRDNSPLHF | TGTGCCTGGGGACGGGATAATTCACCCCTCCACTTT
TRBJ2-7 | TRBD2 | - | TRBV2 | CASSERLAESYEQYF | TGTGCCAGCAGTGAAAGACTAGCGGAGTCCTACGAGCAGTACTTC
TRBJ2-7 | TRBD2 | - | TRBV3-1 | CASSLAGASYEQYF | TGTGCCAGCAGCCTAGCGGGAGCTTCATACGAGCAGTACTTC
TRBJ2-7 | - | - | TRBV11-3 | CASSPERHEQYF | TGTGCCAGCAGCCCTGAGCGGCACGAGCAGTACTTC
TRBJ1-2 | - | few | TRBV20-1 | CSARDFRGTYGYTF | TGCAGTGCTAGGGACTTCAGAGGCACCTATGGCTACACCTTC
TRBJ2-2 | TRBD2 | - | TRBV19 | CASSRELAGGPDTGELFF | TGTGCCAGTAGTAGAGAACTAGCGGGAGGGCCCGACACCGGGGAGCTGTTTTTT
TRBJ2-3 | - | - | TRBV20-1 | CSARPSLQADTQYF | TGCAGTGCTAGGCCTAGTTTGCAGGCAGATACGCAGTATTTT
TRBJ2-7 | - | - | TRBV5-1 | CASRGPSSYEQYF | TGCGCCTCCAGGGGCCCTAGCTCCTACGAGCAGTACTTC
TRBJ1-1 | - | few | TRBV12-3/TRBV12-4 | CASSHTPAGRTEAFF | TGTGCCAGCAGTCACACACCGGCAGGGCGCACTGAAGCTTTCTTT
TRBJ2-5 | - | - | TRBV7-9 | CASSEERAQYF | TGTGCCAGCAGCGAAGAGAGGGCCCAGTACTTC
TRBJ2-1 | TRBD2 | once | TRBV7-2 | CASSSWTSSYNEQFF | TGTGCCAGCAGCTCCTGGACTAGCTCCTACAATGAGCAGTTCTTC
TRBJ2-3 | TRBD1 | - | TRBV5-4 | CASSLGGQGATDTQYF | TGTGCCAGCAGCTTGGGGGGACAGGGGGCAACAGATACGCAGTATTTT
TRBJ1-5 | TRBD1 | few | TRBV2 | CASSRTGGQDQPQHF | TGTGCCAGCAGTCGCACAGGGGGCCAGGATCAGCCCCAGCATTTT
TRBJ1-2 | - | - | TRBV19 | CASSRGPYGYTF | TGTGCCAGTAGTCGGGGACCCTATGGCTACACCTTC
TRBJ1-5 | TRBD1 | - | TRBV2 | CASSLDRGGNQPQHF | TGTGCCAGCAGTTTGGACAGGGGGGGCAATCAGCCCCAGCATTTT
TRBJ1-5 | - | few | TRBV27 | CASSYSVGQPQHF | TGTGCCAGCAGTTATAGTGTCGGGCAGCCCCAGCATTTT
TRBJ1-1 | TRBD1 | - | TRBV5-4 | CASSLGQQNTEAFF | TGTGCCAGCAGCCTGGGACAGCAGAACACTGAAGCTTTCTTT
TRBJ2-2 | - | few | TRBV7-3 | CASSLRPPSGELFF | TGTGCCAGCAGCTTAAGACCTCCGTCCGGGGAGCTGTTTTTT
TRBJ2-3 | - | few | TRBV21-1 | CASSPREGPSTDTQYF | TGTGCCAGCAGCCCCCGGGAGGGGCCAAGCACAGATACGCAGTATTTT
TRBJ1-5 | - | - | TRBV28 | CASRNIGNQPQHF | TGTGCCAGCAGGAACATCGGCAATCAGCCCCAGCATTTT
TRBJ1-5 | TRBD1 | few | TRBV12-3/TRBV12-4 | CASSTGQGNGNQPQHF | TGTGCCAGCAGCACTGGACAGGGGAATGGCAATCAGCCCCAGCATTTT
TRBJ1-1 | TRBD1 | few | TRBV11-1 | CASSPQGSMNTEAFF | TGTGCCAGCAGCCCACAGGGGTCCATGAACACTGAAGCTTTCTTT
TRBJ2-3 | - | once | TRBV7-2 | CASSPGHSTDTQYF | TGTGCCAGCAGCCCCGGACACAGCACAGATACGCAGTATTTT
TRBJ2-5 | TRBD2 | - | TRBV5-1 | CASSLKTSGSYETQYF | TGCGCCAGCAGCTTGAAAACTAGCGGGAGTTACGAGACCCAGTACTTC